This TCR beta chain emerged from a study of Tregs in tolerant kidney transplant recipients. Background on the study: Recipient PBMCs carried a CFSE label and met irradiated graft donor PBMCs for more than five days before FACS sorting. Study-wide points: Findings come from small patient numbers and require larger validation. The most relevant donor-specific Treg TCRbeta repertoire apparently came from expansion with activated donor B cells. Biological reproducibility was not directly addressed, but technical replication error appeared minimal.

A note on this clone: Its antigen remains unidentified.

Sequencing used immunoSEQ multiplex PCR; TCRdb keeps in-frame clones, though not all of them. Of about 8,600 clones in the sample, under 55% were seen once. The CDR3 length is 11 residues. Germline CDR1 and CDR2: WSHSY and SAAADI. With 2 bases removed from V and 8 bases from J, the gap between germline ends came to 6 bases. This clonotype was sampled from a human donor in good health. Specimen: CD4+ T cells from blood cultured with allogeneic cells. This chain connects TRBV10-2 to TRBJ1-1; D ambiguous. The CDR3 DNA follows: TGCGCCAGCAGTGAGGGAGGGGAAGCTTTCTTT. Protein: CASSEGGEAFF.